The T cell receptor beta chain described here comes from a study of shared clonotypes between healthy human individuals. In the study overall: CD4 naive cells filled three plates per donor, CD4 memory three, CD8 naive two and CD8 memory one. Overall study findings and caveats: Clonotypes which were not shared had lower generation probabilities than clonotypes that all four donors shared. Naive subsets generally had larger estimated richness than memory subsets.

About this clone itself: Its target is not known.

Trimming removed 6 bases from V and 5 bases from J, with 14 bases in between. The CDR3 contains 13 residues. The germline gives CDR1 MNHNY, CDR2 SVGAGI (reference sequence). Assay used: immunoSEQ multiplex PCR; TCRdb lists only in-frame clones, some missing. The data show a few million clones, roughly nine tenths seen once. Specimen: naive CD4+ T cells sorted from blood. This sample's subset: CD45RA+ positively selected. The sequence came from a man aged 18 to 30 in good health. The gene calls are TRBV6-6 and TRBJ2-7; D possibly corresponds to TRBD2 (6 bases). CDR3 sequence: CASRHGLRNEQYF. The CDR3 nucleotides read TGTGCCAGCAGACACGGACTAAGAAACGAGCAGTACTTC.